The rows below give T cell receptor beta chains drawn from one sample of a study of cytomegalovirus exposure and HLA in healthy donors. Profiling relied on immunoSEQ multiplex PCR, and the TCRdb table lists in-frame clones only, not all of them. The sample shows over 100,000 clones, roughly 80% of them seen only once. The sequencing input was PBMCs. The receptors originated from a female donor in good health and CMV-seronegative. CDR3s include the opening cysteine and the closing phenylalanine or tryptophan. Each record gives: V gene, J gene, clone size, D gene, CDR3 DNA, CDR3 protein. D genes are given only for firm matches. Clone sizes are given selectively: once, few, many, or a class where the clone is expanded.

TRBV5-1	TRBJ1-1	NA	TRBD1	TGCGCCAGCAGCGACAGACAGGGGGGTTACACTGAAGCTTTCTTT	CASSDRQGGYTEAFF
TRBV30	TRBJ2-2	NA	TRBD2	TGTGCCTGGAGTGACGGCGGGAGAGTCACCGGGGAGCTGTTTTTT	CAWSDGGRVTGELFF
TRBV15	TRBJ1-1	NA	TRBD1	TGTGCCACCAGCAGGGGTACGGGACAGAGTGAAGCTTTCTTT	CATSRGTGQSEAFF
TRBV2	TRBJ2-6	few	NA	TGTGCCAGCAGTGAGCAGGGTTCCGGGGCCAACGTCCTGACTTTC	CASSEQGSGANVLTF
TRBV28	TRBJ1-4	NA	NA	TGTGCCAGCAGCGGTGGCGGGACAACTAATGAAAAACTGTTTTTT	CASSGGGTTNEKLFF
TRBV27	TRBJ1-2	NA	NA	TGTGCCAGCAGTTTCGACAACTCTAACTATGGCTACACCTTC	CASSFDNSNYGYTF
TRBV28	TRBJ2-2	few	NA	TGTGCCACCGGAGAAGCGAACACCGGGGAGCTGTTTTTT	CATGEANTGELFF
TRBV4-3	TRBJ2-7	NA	TRBD2	TGCGCCAGCAGCCAAGAAGGAGGGGCCGGGAGGCGGGACGAGCAGTACTTC	CASSQEGGAGRRDEQYF
TRBV9	TRBJ1-2	NA	TRBD1	TGTGCCAGCAGCGTAGGGGACAGGGGGCCCGGCTATGGCTACACCTTC	CASSVGDRGPGYGYTF
TRBV7-8	TRBJ1-4	NA	TRBD1	TGTGCCAGCAGCTCGGGACAGGCTGCAACTAATGAAAAACTGTTTTTT	CASSSGQAATNEKLFF
TRBV6-5	TRBJ2-7	NA	TRBD2	TGTGCCAGCAGTTGGCTAGCGGGTGCGTCCTACGAGCAGTACTTC	CASSWLAGASYEQYF
TRBV5-8	TRBJ2-7	NA	TRBD1	TGTGCCAGCAGCTTATCGGGACAGGGGCGCTACGAGCAGTACTTC	CASSLSGQGRYEQYF
TRBV25-1	TRBJ2-1	NA	NA	TGTGCCAGCAGCGCCTACAATGAGCAGTTCTTC	CASSAYNEQFF